This T cell receptor beta chain was observed in a study of blood T cells in healthy people across ages. Combining a sample-barcoded 5' primer with a J-beta primer mix, a second PCR ran for roughly 6 to 11 cycles. Each CDR3 protein is one row after TCRdb ran MiXCR on the 5' RACE reads. The table records around 620,000 distinct CDR3 sequences, 27% of them present only once. CDR1 SGHTA and CDR2 FQGNSA come from the germline V gene. Trimming took 4 bases from V and 2 from J, leaving 9 bases between them. The CDR3 length is 13 residues. Study-level findings and limits: Unknown donor CMV status possibly confounded expanded clonotype changes.

This clonotype has just a few counts. The antigen is unknown. Per-sample yields of isolated PBMCs were at least 6 million. The source of this sequence is a woman in her sixties or seventies in good health. The chain is built from TRBV7-2 and TRBJ2-7; unclear D gene. Sequenced: blood. CDR3 sequence reads: CASSSTDAYEQYF. CDR3 sequence (DNA): TGTGCCAGCAGCTCGACGGATGCCTACGAGCAGTACTTC.